Listed here are 27 T cell receptor beta chains from one sample, sequenced in a study of blood T cell repertoires in COVID-19. Method: immunoSEQ multiplex PCR; TCRdb's copy keeps in-frame clones and lacks some. The table shows 95,000 to 150,000 clones, with 55% to 75% occurring only once. Sequencing input: peripheral blood. The receptor source for this set is a human donor with acute or convalescent COVID-19. The donor label of this sample is uncertain.

This clone was seen a handful of times. V is TRBV6-5 and J is TRBJ1-1, with a possible D match to TRBD1 (5 bases). CDR3 length: 14 amino acids. Germline values: CDR1 MNHEY, CDR2 SVGAGI. V was shortened by 7 bases and J by 4 bases, with 16 bases between the two germline ends. In DNA, the CDR3 is TGTGCCAGCATGCATTACCCAGGGATCACTGAAGCTTTCTTT. It encodes CASMHYPGITEAFF.

The chain employs TRBV5-4 and TRBJ1-2, with D perhaps matching TRBD1 (5 bases). In germline, CDR1 is SGHNT, CDR2 YYREEE (reference sequence). Trimming took off 0 bases at V and 3 bases at J, with 12 bases between the two ends. This CDR3 has 15 residues. The CDR3 loop is CASSLVVLGDYGYTF. The DNA of the CDR3 is TGTGCCAGCAGCTTGGTCGTCCTAGGGGACTATGGCTACACCTTC.

CDR3 sequence reads: CASSLQIAETQYF. Here the CDR3 DNA reads TGCGCCAGCAGCTTACAGATCGCGGAGACCCAGTACTTC. The chain has TRBV5-1 and TRBJ2-5; no reliable D call. Germline V gene lookup returns CDR1 SGHRS and CDR2 YFSETQ. CDR3 length: 13 amino acids. Between the trimmed V and J ends, which lost 2 bases and 5 bases, there was a span of 10 bases.

The chain combines TRBV2 with TRBJ2-1, with D maybe TRBD2 (6 bases). This CDR3 spans 12 amino acids. The V end lost 5 bases, the J end lost 7 bases, and 9 bases lay between the germline ends. The germline V gene has CDR1 SNHLY and CDR2 FYNNEI. In DNA form, the CDR3 reads TGTGCCAGCAGTTATAGCGGTAATGAGCAGTTCTTC. It specifies CASSYSGNEQFF. Looking up the rest from reference TRBV2 and TRBJ2-1 gives the full variable domain: EPEVTQTPSHQVTQMGQEVILRCVPISNHLYFYWYRQILGQKVEFLVSFYNNEISEKSEIFDDQFSVERPDGSNFTLKIRSTKLEDSAMYFCASSYSGNEQFFGPGTRLTVL.

The chain is built from TRBV6-4 and TRBJ1-2; 10 bases align to TRBD1. This CDR3 has 16 residues. V trimming: 0 bases; J trimming: 8 bases; junction bases outside the gene matches: 9. The germline gives CDR1 MRHNA, CDR2 SNTAGT. The chain's CDR3 is CASSDSPGQGTSGYTF. The DNA for the CDR3 is TGTGCCAGCAGTGACTCCCCGGGACAGGGGACCTCCGGCTACACCTTC.

V is TRBV6-5 and J is TRBJ1-3; TRBD1 might be the D (5 bases). V was pared by 5 bases and J by 5 bases, with 13 bases between. Germline values: CDR1 MNHEY, CDR2 SVGAGI. The CDR3 has 14 amino acids. The CDR3: CASSPSGYRNTIYF. The CDR3 DNA is TGTGCCAGCAGTCCTTCAGGGTACAGAAACACCATATATTTT.

This clone was seen more than once but under ten times. V and J are TRBV6-5 and TRBJ1-5; D is unresolved. The CDR3 is 14 amino acids. Between the trimmed V and J ends, which lost 3 bases and 5 bases, there was a span of 11 bases. CDR1 is MNHEY, CDR2 SVGAGI, per germline. CDR3 sequence: CASSYVGNYQPQHF. The CDR3 DNA follows: TGTGCCAGCAGTTATGTCGGGAACTATCAGCCCCAGCATTTT.

This clone was seen a single time. The gene calls are TRBV2 and TRBJ2-3; TRBD1 is a possible D gene (5 bases). CDR3 length: 18 amino acids. V shed 8 bases and J shed 0 bases, with 24 bases lying between them. Germline V CDR1 and CDR2: SNHLY, FYNNEI. CDR3 in amino acids: CASLSFGAVGTSTDTQYF. The CDR3 nucleotides read TGTGCCAGCTTATCGTTTGGGGCGGTGGGCACAAGCACAGATACGCAGTATTTT.

The rearrangement links TRBV5-6 to TRBJ2-1, with D perhaps TRBD2 (6 bases). The CDR3 spans 15 residues. Germline V gene lookup returns CDR1 SGHDT and CDR2 YYEEEE. Between the trimmed V and J ends, which lost 4 bases and 6 bases, there was a span of 17 bases. CDR3 DNA sequence: TGTGCCAGCAGCCGGGTCGGGGGTTATATCAATGAGCAGTTCTTC. Its protein product is CASSRVGGYINEQFF. Combining the CDR3 with reference TRBV5-6 and TRBJ2-1 gives the whole variable domain DAGVTQSPTHLIKTRGQQVTLRCSPKSGHDTVSWYQQALGQGPQFIFQYYEEEERQRGNFPDRFSGHQFPNYSSELNVNALLLGDSALYLCASSRVGGYINEQFFGPGTRLTVL.

The chain uses TRBV2 and TRBJ1-4, with TRBD1 matching 7 bases. V lost 4 bases and J lost 2; bases outside the gene matches: 4. This CDR3 region has 15 residues. In germline, CDR1 is SNHLY, CDR2 FYNNEI. Here the CDR3 DNA reads TGTGCCAGCAGTGTCGGACAGGTGACTAATGAAAAACTGTTTTTT. The encoded protein is CASSVGQVTNEKLFF.

This clone turned up a few times. This chain joins TRBV6-5 and TRBJ2-7, with a tentative D call TRBD1 (7 bases). Germline lookup yields CDR1 MNHEY and CDR2 SVGAGI. The CDR3 runs to 15 residues. V was cut by 8 bases and J by 4 bases, with 21 bases left in between. The chain's CDR3 is CASHRGGTNKYEQYF. CDR3 bases: TGTGCCAGCCACAGGGGAGGAACTAATAAGTACGAGCAGTACTTC.

The chain employs TRBV7-6 and TRBJ2-1; maybe TRBD1 (5 bases). The CDR3 covers 16 residues. V was shortened by 3 bases and J by 0 bases, with 12 bases between the two germline ends. Germline assignment: CDR1 SGHVS and CDR2 FNYEAQ. CDR3 sequence reads: CASSLGRTSSYNEQFF. The CDR3 bases are TGTGCCAGCAGCTTGGGGCGGACCAGCTCCTACAATGAGCAGTTCTTC.

This clone was seen a handful of times. The chain combines TRBV2 with TRBJ2-5; 9 nucleotides agree with TRBD2. The CDR3 runs 17 residues. With V trimmed by 1 base and J by 2 bases, 8 bases remained unmatched. Germline-derived CDR1 and CDR2 are SNHLY and FYNNEI. The CDR3 nucleotides read TGTGCCAGCAGTGAAGTATCCGCCCTAGCGGGGCAAGAGACCCAGTACTTC. Its translation is CASSEVSALAGQETQYF.

This chain links TRBV28 with TRBJ1-6, with D uncertain. CDR3 length equals 12 residues. From germline, CDR1 is MDHEN and CDR2 SYDVKM. The V end was cut by 6 bases, the J end by 15 bases, with 15 bases between. CDR3 protein: CASSEGWGVLHF. CDR3 DNA: TGTGCCAGCAGCGAGGGATGGGGTGTCCTCCACTTT.

This chain joins TRBV20-1 and TRBJ1-4; the D gene is possibly TRBD1 (6 bases). The V and J ends lost 3 bases and 6 bases respectively, with 17 bases between them. The CDR3 sequence is 15 residues long. The V gene's germline CDR1 is DFQATT and CDR2 SNEGSKA (reference sequence). The CDR3 here is CSASGRGSGYEKLFF. In DNA form, the CDR3 reads TGCAGTGCTAGTGGCAGGGGCAGTGGTTATGAAAAACTGTTTTTT.

The chain is built from TRBV5-1 and TRBJ2-3; no clear D. CDR3 length: 14 amino acids. V was trimmed by 0 bases and J by 5 bases, leaving 10 bases between them. Per the germline V gene, CDR1 is SGHRS and CDR2 is YFSETQ. CDR3: CASSLGTGLDTQYF. The CDR3 nucleotides read TGCGCCAGCAGCTTGGGCACGGGTTTAGATACGCAGTATTTT.

The chain has TRBV9 and TRBJ2-2, with D possibly TRBD2 on 6 matching bases. V was clipped by 0 bases and J by 7 bases, with 13 bases between them. Germline V gene sequence: CDR1 SGDLS, CDR2 YYNGEE. The CDR3 sequence is 15 residues long. The CDR3 nucleotides read TGTGCCAGCAGCGTAGACGGGGGAAGGATCGGGGAGCTGTTTTTT. This codes for CASSVDGGRIGELFF.

The chain uses TRBV28 and TRBJ1-6; 8 bases fit TRBD1. V shed 2 bases, J shed 8 bases, and the junction held 8 bases outside the gene matches. This CDR3 region has 16 residues. Germline V gene lookup returns CDR1 MDHEN and CDR2 SYDVKM. CDR3 region: CASSLRPGQGDSPLHF. In DNA, the CDR3 is TGTGCCAGCAGTTTACGCCCAGGACAGGGCGATTCACCCCTCCACTTT.

This clone was seen only a few times. The genes are TRBV19 and TRBJ1-3; a weak D match, TRBD1 (6 bases). Germline V CDR1 and CDR2: LNHDA, SQIVND (reference sequence). CDR3 length: 14 residues. V shed 7 bases and J shed 0 bases, with 10 bases lying between them. The CDR3 sequence is CASKDRRSGNTIYF. The CDR3 DNA reads as TGTGCCAGTAAAGACAGGCGCTCTGGAAACACCATATATTTT.

The rearrangement joins TRBV2 to TRBJ2-7; D possibly corresponds to TRBD2 (5 bases). Germline CDR1 SNHLY, CDR2 FYNNEI. This CDR3 is 13 amino acids long. V lost 4 bases to trimming and J lost 2 bases, with 9 bases between them. In DNA, the CDR3 is TGTGCCAGCAGTGGAGGGCGGACCTACGAGCAGTACTTC. It specifies CASSGGRTYEQYF.

The rearrangement joins TRBV7-9 to TRBJ1-4, with 9 positions matching TRBD1. J lost 7 bases, V lost 4 bases, and 7 bases had no gene match. CDR1 is SEHNR and CDR2 is FQNEAQ in the germline V gene (reference sequence). The CDR3 has 15 amino acids. The CDR3 here is CASSSGQGGGEKLFF. The CDR3 DNA reads TGTGCCAGCAGCTCGGGACAGGGCGGAGGTGAAAAACTGTTTTTT. Full variable domain (outside the CDR3, taken from reference TRBV7-9 and TRBJ1-4): DTGVSQNPRHKITKRGQNVTFRCDPISEHNRLYWYRQTLGQGPEFLTYFQNEAQLEKSRLLSDRFSAERPKGSFSTLEIQRTEQGDSAMYLCASSSGQGGGEKLFFGSGTQLSVL.

This sequence joins TRBV19 and TRBJ1-1, with 7 bases identical to TRBD1. J was trimmed by 4 bases and V by 7 bases; bases with no gene match: 3. CDR1 is LNHDA and CDR2 is SQIVND in the germline V gene (reference sequence). This CDR3 spans 12 amino acids. Written as DNA, the CDR3 is TGTGCCAGTACGTCAGGGGGCACTGAAGCTTTCTTT. It yields the protein CASTSGGTEAFF.

The rearrangement links TRBV12-3 or TRBV12-4 to TRBJ1-6, with 7 bases identical to TRBD1. Germline trimming cut 3 bases from V and 10 bases from J; bases unmatched to any gene: 3. This CDR3 has 13 amino acids. The CDR3 region has the DNA TGTGCCAGCAGTTTGAAACAGGGGTCACCCCTCCACTTT. This translates into CASSLKQGSPLHF.

V usage is TRBV19 and J usage is TRBJ1-6, with D unresolved. The length of the CDR3 is 14 residues. Per the germline V gene, CDR1 is LNHDA and CDR2 is SQIVND (reference sequence). Trimming shortened V by 3 bases and J by 4 bases, and 7 bases separated the two germline ends. CDR3 coding DNA: TGTGCCAGTAGTATTCAGTCGTATAATTCACCCCTCCACTTT. Translating gives CASSIQSYNSPLHF.

This chain uses TRBV7-6 with TRBJ1-6; 9 bases line up with TRBD1. The ends lost 0 bases at V and 7 bases at J; junction bases unmatched: 1. The CDR3 extends over 15 amino acids. Germline V gene lookup returns CDR1 SGHVS and CDR2 FNYEAQ. The CDR3 DNA sequence: TGTGCCAGCAGCTTAGCGGGGACAGGGAATTCACCCCTCCACTTT. Translation: CASSLAGTGNSPLHF. Using reference TRBV7-6 and TRBJ1-6 for the parts outside the CDR3, the full variable domain is GAGVSQSPRYKVTKRGQDVALRCDPISGHVSLYWYRQALGQGPEFLTYFNYEAQQDKSGLPNDRFSAERPEGSISTLTIQRTEQRDSAMYRCASSLAGTGNSPLHFGNGTRLTVT.

The J gene is TRBJ1-5, the V gene TRBV30, with D unresolved. The CDR3 runs to 13 residues. Germline CDR1 and CDR2: GTSNPN and SVGIG (reference sequence). The V end was cut by 5 bases, the J end by 3 bases, with 11 bases between. This CDR3 reads CAWQQSDNQPQHF. CDR3 DNA: TGTGCCTGGCAACAGTCCGACAATCAGCCCCAGCATTTT.

On this clone itself: The junction does not match germline at one end; this may be a read error. This sequence joins TRBV7-8 and TRBJ1-4; tentative D call: TRBD1 (6 bases). Germline CDR1 reads SGHVS; CDR2 reads FQNEAQ. The CDR3 is made up of 15 amino acids. This chain's CDR3 is CASKIRGASNEKLFF. DNA for the CDR3: TGTGCCAGCAAAATCAGGGGCGCTTCTAACGAAAAACTGTTTTTT.